A selection of T cell receptor beta chains follows, all from one sample in a study of T cells after yellow fever vaccination. TCRdb re-called the 5' RACE reads with MiXCR, one entry per CDR3 protein. Among about 220,000 distinct CDR3 sequences listed, 3% to 4% were seen once. The sequences come from CD4+ T cells sorted from PBMCs, collected 10 days after the yellow fever booster vaccination. The receptors were gathered from a man between 18 and 35 years old who received the YFV17D yellow fever vaccine. The CDR3 runs from the conserved cysteine through the conserved F or W. D genes are given only for firm matches. Clone size is given for some rows only: seen once, a few or many times, or a class if the clone is expanded.

v_call	d_call	j_call	clone_size	cdr3_length	cdr3_nt	cdr3_aa
TRBV20-1	NA	TRBJ2-1	NA	10	TGCAGTGCTAGAGAGGGTGAGCAGTTCTTC	CSAREGEQFF
TRBV4-3	TRBD1	TRBJ1-4	many	18	TGCGCCAGCAGCCAAAACCCCGGGACAGGGGGCGCTCATGAAAAACTGTTTTTT	CASSQNPGTGGAHEKLFF
TRBV7-9	NA	TRBJ1-1	NA	13	TGTGCCAGCAGCTTTCTAGGGGACACTGAAGCTTTCTTT	CASSFLGDTEAFF
TRBV12-3/TRBV12-4	NA	TRBJ2-2	many	14	TGTGCCAGCAGTTTTACCCGGACGACCGGGGAGCTGTTTTTT	CASSFTRTTGELFF
TRBV7-9	NA	TRBJ1-1	NA	16	TGTGCCAGCAGCTTAGCAGGCGGACCCCAGGCCACTGAAGCTTTCTTT	CASSLAGGPQATEAFF
TRBV5-1	NA	TRBJ1-3	many	15	TGCGCCAGCAGCTTGACCGCCTACTCTGGAAACACCATATATTTT	CASSLTAYSGNTIYF
TRBV4-2	TRBD1	TRBJ2-7	many	13	TGTGCCAGCAGCCCCGGGACAGGGGACGAGCAGTACTTC	CASSPGTGDEQYF
TRBV10-3	TRBD1	TRBJ1-5	many	15	TGTGCCATCAGTGGTAACAGGGGTCGCAATCAGCCCCAGCATTTT	CAISGNRGRNQPQHF
TRBV12-3/TRBV12-4	TRBD2	TRBJ2-5	many	15	TGTGCCAGCAGTAAACTAGCGGGGGGGCAAGAGACCCAGTACTTC	CASSKLAGGQETQYF
TRBV7-8	NA	TRBJ2-1	few	16	TGTGCCAGCAGCTTAGAGGCATCTAGCTCCTACAATGAGCAGTTCTTC	CASSLEASSSYNEQFF
TRBV7-2	TRBD1	TRBJ2-7	few	15	TGTGCCAGCAGCCTAAGGGGGACAGGGAGAGGCGAGCAGTACTTC	CASSLRGTGRGEQYF
TRBV20-1	TRBD2	TRBJ2-3	many	18	TGCAGTGCTAGATTACCCCAAGGGCGGGGGGCTAGCACAGATACGCAGTATTTT	CSARLPQGRGASTDTQYF
TRBV2	NA	TRBJ1-3	many	14	TGTGCCAGCAGGCGGTCCAGCTCTGGAAACACCATATATTTT	CASRRSSSGNTIYF
TRBV20-1	NA	TRBJ2-2	many	12	TGCAGTGCTAGCCCCACCCCCGGGGAGCTGTTTTTT	CSASPTPGELFF
TRBV30	TRBD1	TRBJ2-7	NA	15	TGTGCCTGGAGTGTCGGGACAGAGGGCATCTACGAGCAGTACTTC	CAWSVGTEGIYEQYF